The 26 T cell receptor beta chains given below trace back to one sample, sequenced in a study of regulatory T cells in long-lasting Graves disease. Arm-PCR of CDR3 regions with iRepertoire HTBI primers generated TCR beta libraries. TCRdb passed the multiplex PCR reads through MiXCR, listing each CDR3 protein once. Found here are 530,000 or so distinct CDR3 sequences, less than 15% of them singletons; the top ten hold roughly a tenth. The time point was: newly diagnosed GD, antithyroid drugs for less than 3 months. Following extraction of RNA from PBMCs, that RNA was used to make the TCR library. This same sample was also part of a study on T cells in Graves' hyperthyroidism and ophthalmopathy.

Sample: peripheral blood mononuclear cells (PBMCs), taken at new diagnosis, from a patient treated with antithyroid drugs. These receptors came from a man aged 25-40 years with Graves disease.

This clonotype has more than one count but fewer than ten. The chain joins TRBV7-9 to TRBJ1-1; weak D call: TRBD1 (6 bases). V was shortened by 2 bases and J by 3 bases, with 16 bases between the two germline ends. The CDR3 spans 16 residues. Per germline, CDR1 SEHNR and CDR2 FQNEAQ (reference sequence). The CDR3: CASSLFPGVGDTEAFF. DNA of the CDR3: TGTGCCAGCAGCTTATTCCCAGGGGTTGGGGACACTGAAGCTTTCTTT.

The V call is TRBV2, the J call TRBJ2-5; possible D gene TRBD1, 5 bases. This CDR3 comprises 15 residues. Germline CDR1 reads SNHLY; CDR2 reads FYNNEI. V lost 5 bases and J lost 3, with 16 bases in between. CDR3 sequence reads: CASSSPDTSKETQYF. Here the CDR3 DNA reads TGTGCCAGCAGTTCCCCGGACACTTCTAAAGAGACCCAGTACTTC.

This clonotype was picked up many times. The chain couples TRBV11-2 to TRBJ2-3, with 7 nucleotides matching TRBD1. The V segment lost 5 bases and the J segment 2 bases; nucleotides outside the gene matches: 10. The CDR3 loop spans 16 amino acids. Germline V lookup: CDR1 SGHAT, CDR2 FQNNGV. The CDR3 DNA is TGTGCCAGCAGCCACCCTGAGGGACAGAACACAGATACGCAGTATTTT. Protein: CASSHPEGQNTDTQYF.

Many counts were recorded for this clonotype. The rearrangement joins TRBV20-1 to TRBJ2-7; 7 bases are a match to TRBD2. CDR1 DFQATT and CDR2 SNEGSKA come from the germline V gene (reference sequence). V dropped 0 bases and J dropped 2; count of bases not matched to a gene: 4. CDR3 length equals 14 residues. CDR3: CSARDSRGTYEQYF. The CDR3 DNA reads TGCAGTGCTAGAGATTCGCGGGGGACCTACGAGCAGTACTTC.

At least ten counts were recorded for this clonotype. The chain is built from TRBV24-1 and TRBJ2-7, with TRBD1 matching 7 bases. V lost 5 bases and J lost 4; bases outside the gene matches: 4. Germline V CDR1 and CDR2: KGHDR, SFDVKD. The CDR3 covers 13 residues. The CDR3: CATSVTGLYEQYF. CDR3 nucleotide sequence: TGTGCCACCAGTGTGACAGGGTTGTACGAGCAGTACTTC.

Many counts were recorded for this clonotype. The gene calls are TRBV6-5 and TRBJ2-5, with 7 bases matching TRBD1. The junction had 14 bases not matched to a gene; V was cut back by 3 bases and J by 1 base. The CDR3 has 18 amino acids. Germline CDR1 reads MNHEY; CDR2 reads SVGAGI. The CDR3 nucleotides are TGTGCCAGCAGTTATCGACAGGGAAGAATCTGGGGCCAAGAGACCCAGTACTTC. Protein: CASSYRQGRIWGQETQYF.

This clonotype was observed many times. The chain is built from TRBV7-2 and TRBJ2-5, with TRBD2 identical over 12 bases. The CDR3 consists of 15 residues. CDR1 SGHTA and CDR2 FQGNSA come from the germline V gene. V shed 5 bases, J shed 4 bases, and the junction held 5 bases outside the gene matches. CDR3 in amino acids: CASSPRTSGVETQYF. CDR3 nucleotides: TGTGCCAGCAGCCCGAGGACTAGCGGGGTAGAGACCCAGTACTTC.

On this clonotype: This may be a read error, as it is one base from a much larger clone. The CDR3 DNA follows: TGTGCCAGCGGTTTAGCCCCGCTGACTTCAAAAGAGACCCAGTACTTC. It specifies CASGLAPLTSKETQYF. The V gene is TRBV12-3 or TRBV12-4, the J gene TRBJ2-5; D uncertain. CDR3 size: 16 residues.

This clonotype was picked up many times. This rearrangement joins TRBV9 to TRBJ2-5; D is perhaps TRBD1 (5 bases). Looked up from germline, CDR1 is SGDLS and CDR2 is YYNGEE. With 1 base removed from V and 4 bases from J, the gap between germline ends came to 14 bases. The CDR3 runs 15 residues. The CDR3 DNA follows: TGTGCCAGCAGCGTAAGATCAGGGTTGCGAGAGACCCAGTACTTC. Residues: CASSVRSGLRETQYF.

This clonotype was counted only a few times. The chain joins TRBV5-4 to TRBJ2-3; TRBD2 might be the D (5 bases). The CDR3 has 17 amino acids. V was trimmed by 2 bases and J by 3 bases, leaving 19 bases between them. CDR1 is SGHNT and CDR2 is YYREEE in the germline V gene (reference sequence). For the CDR3, the DNA is TGTGCCAGCAGCTTATTCGGCGGGTCACTCGGTACAGATACGCAGTATTTT. Translation: CASSLFGGSLGTDTQYF.

The chain recombines TRBV19 with TRBJ2-2, with 9 positions matching TRBD2. With V trimmed by 5 bases and J by 4 bases, 11 bases remained unmatched. This CDR3 is 17 amino acids long. Germline values: CDR1 LNHDA, CDR2 SQIVND (reference sequence). CDR3 nucleotide sequence: TGTGCCAGTAGTCCAGAACATAGCGGGAGAAGCACCGGGGAGCTGTTTTTT. Its translation: CASSPEHSGRSTGELFF.

This clonotype was counted between two and nine times. The chain is built from TRBV25-1 and TRBJ2-3; TRBD2 is a possible D gene (5 bases). The CDR3 length is 15 residues. The V gene's germline CDR1 is MGHDK and CDR2 SYGVNS. Trimming removed 2 bases at V and 7 bases at J, with 16 bases between. CDR3 nucleotide sequence: TGTGCCAGCAGTGAACCTGGCGGAGAGGGAAATACGCAGTATTTT. Translation: CASSEPGGEGNTQYF.

In its sample, this clonotype was seen a few times. CDR3 amino acids: CASSGLAGGPRSYEQYF. DNA of the CDR3: TGCGCCAGCAGTGGACTAGCGGGAGGGCCCAGGTCCTACGAGCAGTACTTC. This chain uses TRBV10-2 with TRBJ2-7; the match to TRBD2 covers 14 bases. The CDR3 totals 17 residues. J was trimmed by 1 base and V by 4 bases; bases with no gene match: 6. CDR1 is WSHSY and CDR2 is SAAADI in the germline V gene.

This clonotype came up many times. This chain uses TRBV12-3 or TRBV12-4 with TRBJ2-3; no definite D call. This CDR3 region has 14 residues. V was clipped by 3 bases and J by 2 bases, with 9 bases between them. The CDR3 loop is CASSLGRPTDTQYF. CDR3 DNA: TGTGCCAGCAGTTTGGGCCGGCCCACAGATACGCAGTATTTT.

Regarding this clonotype: A much more abundant neighbour one base away suggests this may be a read error. CDR3 amino acids: CASSGGQKDSPPHF. Here the CDR3 DNA reads TGTGCCAGCAGCGGTGGCCAGAAGGATTCACCCCCCCACTTT. This chain links TRBV11-2 with TRBJ1-6; no firm D call. Germline V CDR1 and CDR2: SGHAT, FQNNGV. The CDR3 covers 14 residues.

This clonotype came up many times. The chain recombines TRBV12-3 or TRBV12-4 with TRBJ1-4; D gene uncertain. Trimming stripped 4 bases from V and 4 bases from J, with 10 bases between. This CDR3 contains 14 residues. CDR3 region: CASSWTVHNEKLFF. In DNA, the CDR3 is TGTGCCAGCAGTTGGACGGTTCATAATGAAAAACTGTTTTTT.

CDR3 bases: TGCAGTGCAAGCTTGGGACCGCTCACAGATACGCAGTATTTT. It translates to CSASLGPLTDTQYF. This chain joins TRBV20-1 and TRBJ2-3, with D tentatively TRBD1 or TRBD2 (5 bases each). Trimming removed 6 bases from V and 2 bases from J, with 15 bases in between. Germline CDR1 reads DFQATT; CDR2 reads SNEGSKA (reference sequence). The CDR3 totals 14 residues.

This chain uses TRBV18 with TRBJ2-7; D gene unclear. The CDR3 is 11 residues long. Germline loops: CDR1 KGHSH, CDR2 LQKENI. V was trimmed by 2 bases and J by 7 bases, leaving 6 bases between them. The CDR3 nucleotides are TGTGCCAGCTCACCAGGGAAAGAGCAGTACTTC. Its protein product is CASSPGKEQYF.

In its sample, this clonotype was seen many times. The rearrangement joins TRBV27 to TRBJ1-1; D is unclear. This CDR3 is built from 14 residues. The germline gives CDR1 MNHEY, CDR2 SMNVEV (reference sequence). Trimming pared 2 bases from V and 11 bases from J, leaving 18 bases between. CDR3 in amino acids: CASSLVGSGARAFF. For the CDR3, the DNA is TGTGCCAGCAGTTTAGTGGGCTCTGGAGCACGGGCTTTCTTT.

This clonotype was seen a handful of times. A much larger clone sits a single nucleotide away, making a read error possible. The chain has TRBV12-3 or TRBV12-4 and TRBJ1-2, with D uncertain. The CDR3 spans 13 residues. Trimming cost V 3 bases and J 1 base, with 6 bases left between them. The DNA for the CDR3 is TGTGCCAGCAGTTTCACGGTTAACTATGGCTACACCTTC. Translating gives CASSFTVNYGYTF.

This clonotype was seen at least ten times. This chain connects TRBV7-2 to TRBJ2-2, with TRBD2 identical over 15 bases. Germline CDR1 reads SGHTA; CDR2 reads FQGNSA. The CDR3 length is 16 residues. V lost 7 bases, J lost 8 bases, and 8 bases stayed unmatched. CDR3 in amino acids: CASTPPGLAGGGELFF. Written as DNA, the CDR3 is TGTGCCAGCACCCCCCCCGGACTAGCGGGGGGGGGGGAGCTGTTTTTT.

This clonotype appeared many times. The chain uses TRBV9 and TRBJ2-3; D is unclear. This CDR3 contains 16 residues. Germline CDR1 and CDR2: SGDLS and YYNGEE. Trimming left V 0 bases short and J 3 bases short, with 14 bases between. CDR3 region: CASSVGVAPTTDTQYF. DNA of the CDR3: TGTGCCAGCAGCGTAGGGGTAGCTCCTACAACAGATACGCAGTATTTT.

Only a few counts were recorded for this clonotype. V usage is TRBV7-3 and J usage is TRBJ2-2; TRBD2 matches at 8 bases. This CDR3 comprises 14 residues. J was trimmed by 5 bases and V by 6 bases; bases with no gene match: 5. Germline values: CDR1 SGHTA, CDR2 FQGTGA. In DNA form, the CDR3 reads TGTGCCAGCAGGCCCCGGGGGGGTACCGGGGAGCTGTTTTTT. Protein: CASRPRGGTGELFF.

The CDR3 is CASSIGTVPYEQYF. DNA of the CDR3: TGCGCCAGCAGTATCGGGACGGTCCCCTACGAGCAGTACTTC. The rearrangement uses TRBV10-1 and TRBJ2-7, with D perhaps given as TRBD1 or TRBD2 (5 bases each). Trimming took off 5 bases at V and 2 bases at J, with 13 bases between the two ends. The CDR3 sequence is 14 residues long. Germline V gene data show CDR1 as WNHNN and CDR2 as SYGVQD (reference sequence).

This clonotype was counted only a few times. CDR3 residues: CASSRGQGGNEQFF. The DNA of the CDR3 is TGTGCCAGCTCCCGGGGACAGGGGGGCAATGAGCAGTTCTTC. The rearrangement links TRBV6-2 or TRBV6-3 to TRBJ2-1, with TRBD1 matching 11 bases. The CDR3 runs 14 residues. J was trimmed by 6 bases and V by 8 bases; bases with no gene match: 6. The germline gives CDR1 MNHEY, CDR2 SVGEGT.

This clonotype has a count of ten or more. This sequence joins TRBV7-3 and TRBJ2-1, with a weak D call TRBD2 (5 bases). From germline, CDR1 is SGHTA and CDR2 FQGTGA. V was trimmed by 5 bases and J by 0 bases, leaving 8 bases between them. There are 14 residues in the CDR3. CDR3 loop: CASSTAGSYNEQFF. The CDR3 coding sequence is TGTGCCAGCAGCACCGCGGGCTCCTACAATGAGCAGTTCTTC.